This T cell receptor beta chain originates from a study of T cell clonotyping in hematopoietic cell transplantation. General observations from the study: No sorting was done, leaving CD4 and CD8 contributions mixed. Pathologically expanded recipient clonotypes increased progressively from day 30 to day 180 as diversity fell. Few recipient clonotypes overlapped donors; over 95% were de novo at given depth.

Assay: immunoSEQ multiplex PCR; the TCRdb copy retains only in-frame clones and omits some. The profile shows roughly 7,000 clones, 37% of them singletons. Blood collection times were about day -28 and days 30, 100, 180 posttransplant. The CDR3 covers 13 residues. Germline CDR1 reads MGHRA; CDR2 reads YSYEKL. V dropped 5 bases and J dropped 5 bases, with 12 bases sitting between them. Points on this clone: Its antigen is not identified.

The chain has TRBV4-1 and TRBJ1-2; D is possibly TRBD1 (5 bases). The clonotype originates from a female patient aged 60 to 70 who had an allogeneic stem cell transplant, so the T cells may come from the graft donor. Some clones in this sample may be carry-over from other donors' samples. Specimen: peripheral blood mononuclear cells, collected 30 days after allogeneic stem cell transplant. Written as DNA, the CDR3 is TGCGCCAGCAGCGGGGTAGGACATTATGGCTACACCTTC. Residues: CASSGVGHYGYTF.